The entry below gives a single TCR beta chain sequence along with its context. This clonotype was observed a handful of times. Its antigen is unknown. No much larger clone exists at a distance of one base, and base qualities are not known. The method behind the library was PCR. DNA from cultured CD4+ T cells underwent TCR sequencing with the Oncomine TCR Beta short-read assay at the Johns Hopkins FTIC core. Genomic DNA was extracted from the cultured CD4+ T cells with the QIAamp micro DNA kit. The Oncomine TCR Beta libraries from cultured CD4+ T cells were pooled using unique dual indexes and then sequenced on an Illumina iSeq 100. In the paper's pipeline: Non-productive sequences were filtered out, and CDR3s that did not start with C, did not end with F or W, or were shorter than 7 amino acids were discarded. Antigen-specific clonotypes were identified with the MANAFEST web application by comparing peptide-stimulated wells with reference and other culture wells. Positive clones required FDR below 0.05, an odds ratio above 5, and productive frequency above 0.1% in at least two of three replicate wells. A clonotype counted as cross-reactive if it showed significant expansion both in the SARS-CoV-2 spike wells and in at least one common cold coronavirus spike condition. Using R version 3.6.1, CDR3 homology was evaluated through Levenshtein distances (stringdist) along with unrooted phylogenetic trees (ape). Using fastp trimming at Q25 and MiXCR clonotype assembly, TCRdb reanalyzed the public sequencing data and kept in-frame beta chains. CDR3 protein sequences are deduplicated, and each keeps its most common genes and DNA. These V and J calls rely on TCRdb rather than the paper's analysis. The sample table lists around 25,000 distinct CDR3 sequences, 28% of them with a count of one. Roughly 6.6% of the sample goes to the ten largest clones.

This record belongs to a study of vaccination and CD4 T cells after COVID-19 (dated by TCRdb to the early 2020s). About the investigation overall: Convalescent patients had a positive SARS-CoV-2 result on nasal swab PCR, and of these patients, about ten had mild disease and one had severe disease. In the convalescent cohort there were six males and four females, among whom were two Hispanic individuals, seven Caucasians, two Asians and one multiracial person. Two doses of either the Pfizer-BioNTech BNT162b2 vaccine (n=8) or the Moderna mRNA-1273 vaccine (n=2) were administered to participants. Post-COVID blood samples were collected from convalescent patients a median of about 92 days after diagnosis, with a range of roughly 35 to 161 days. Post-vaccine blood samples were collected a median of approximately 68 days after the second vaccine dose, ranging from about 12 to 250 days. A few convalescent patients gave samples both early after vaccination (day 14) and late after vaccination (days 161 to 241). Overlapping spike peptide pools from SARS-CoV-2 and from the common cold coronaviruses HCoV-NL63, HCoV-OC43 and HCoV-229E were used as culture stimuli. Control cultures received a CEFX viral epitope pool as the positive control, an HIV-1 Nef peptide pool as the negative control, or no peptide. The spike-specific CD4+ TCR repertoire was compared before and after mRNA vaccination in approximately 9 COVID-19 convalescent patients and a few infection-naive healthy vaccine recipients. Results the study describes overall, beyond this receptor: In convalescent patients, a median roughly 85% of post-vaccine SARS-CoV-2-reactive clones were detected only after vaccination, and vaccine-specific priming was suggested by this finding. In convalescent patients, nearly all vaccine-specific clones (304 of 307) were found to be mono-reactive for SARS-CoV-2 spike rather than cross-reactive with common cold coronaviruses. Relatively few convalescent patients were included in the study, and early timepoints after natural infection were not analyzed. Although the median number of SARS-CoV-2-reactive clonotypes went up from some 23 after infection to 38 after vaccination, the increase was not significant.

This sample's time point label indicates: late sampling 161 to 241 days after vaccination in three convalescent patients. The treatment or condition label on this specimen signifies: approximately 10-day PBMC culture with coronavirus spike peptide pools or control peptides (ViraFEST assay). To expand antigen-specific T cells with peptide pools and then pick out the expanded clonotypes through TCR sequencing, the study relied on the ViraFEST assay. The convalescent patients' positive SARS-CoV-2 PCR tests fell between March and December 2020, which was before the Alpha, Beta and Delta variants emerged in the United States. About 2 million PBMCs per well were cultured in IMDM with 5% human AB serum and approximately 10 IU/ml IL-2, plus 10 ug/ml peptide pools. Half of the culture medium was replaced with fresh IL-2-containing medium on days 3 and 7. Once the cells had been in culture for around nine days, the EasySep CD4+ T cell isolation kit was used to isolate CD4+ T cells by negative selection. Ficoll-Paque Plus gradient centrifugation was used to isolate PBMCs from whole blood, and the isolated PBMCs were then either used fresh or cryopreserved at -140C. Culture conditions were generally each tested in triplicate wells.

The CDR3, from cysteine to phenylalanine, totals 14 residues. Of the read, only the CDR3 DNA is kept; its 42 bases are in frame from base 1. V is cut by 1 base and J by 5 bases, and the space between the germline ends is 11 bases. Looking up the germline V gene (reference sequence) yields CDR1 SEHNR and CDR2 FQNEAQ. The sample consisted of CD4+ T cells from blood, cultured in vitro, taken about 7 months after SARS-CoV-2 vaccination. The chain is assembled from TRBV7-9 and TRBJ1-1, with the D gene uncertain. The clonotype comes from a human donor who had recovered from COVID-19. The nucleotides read TGTGCCAGCAGCTTAGAGTGGGATACGACTGAAGCTTTCTTT. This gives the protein CASSLEWDTTEAFF.